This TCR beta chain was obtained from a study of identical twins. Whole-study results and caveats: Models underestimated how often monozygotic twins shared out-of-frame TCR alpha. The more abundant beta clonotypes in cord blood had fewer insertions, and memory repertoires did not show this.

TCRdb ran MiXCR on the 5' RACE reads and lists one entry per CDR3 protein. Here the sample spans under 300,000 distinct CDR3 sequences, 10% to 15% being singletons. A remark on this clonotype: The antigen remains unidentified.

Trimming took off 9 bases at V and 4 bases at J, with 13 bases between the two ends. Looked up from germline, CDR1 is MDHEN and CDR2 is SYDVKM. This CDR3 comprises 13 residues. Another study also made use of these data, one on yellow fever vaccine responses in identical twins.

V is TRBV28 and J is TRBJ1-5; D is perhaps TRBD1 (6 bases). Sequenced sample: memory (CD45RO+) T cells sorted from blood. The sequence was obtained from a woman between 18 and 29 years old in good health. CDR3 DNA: TGTGCCAGTTTCGGGGGGCAAAATCAGCCCCAGCATTTT. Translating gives CASFGGQNQPQHF. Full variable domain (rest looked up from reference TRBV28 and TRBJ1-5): DVKVTQSSRYLVKRTGEKVFLECVQDMDHENMFWYRQDPGLGLRLIYFSYDVKMKEKGDIPEGYSVSREKKERFSLILESASTNQTSMYLCASFGGQNQPQHFGDGTRLSIL.